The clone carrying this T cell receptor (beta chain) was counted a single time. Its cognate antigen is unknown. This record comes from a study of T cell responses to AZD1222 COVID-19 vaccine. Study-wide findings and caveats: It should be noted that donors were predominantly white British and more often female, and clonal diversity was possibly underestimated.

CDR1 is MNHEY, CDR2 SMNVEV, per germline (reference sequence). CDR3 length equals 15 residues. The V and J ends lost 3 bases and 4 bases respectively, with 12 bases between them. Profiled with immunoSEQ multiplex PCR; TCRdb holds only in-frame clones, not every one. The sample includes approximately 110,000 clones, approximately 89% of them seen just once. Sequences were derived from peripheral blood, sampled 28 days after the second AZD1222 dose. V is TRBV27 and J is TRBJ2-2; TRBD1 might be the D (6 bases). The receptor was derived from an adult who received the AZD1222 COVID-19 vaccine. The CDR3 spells CASSFVGAGTGELFF. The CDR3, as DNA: TGTGCCAGCAGTTTTGTGGGGGCTGGCACCGGGGAGCTGTTTTTT.